Below, one T cell receptor beta chain is given with its context. Its target is unknown. This sample is drawn from a study of T cell repertoires in cytomegalovirus infection. Turning to the study itself: Public TCR beta signature analysis indicated the presence of both CMV infection and matching HLA type. Study outcomes and limitations: CMV-specific TCR beta clonotypes restricted by HLA-C dominated the ex vivo response.

V lost 8 bases and J 2 bases, leaving 16 bases between the germline ends. The germline V gene has CDR1 SGHTA and CDR2 FQGNSA. The CDR3 extends over 14 amino acids. TCRdb re-called the reads with MiXCR, one entry per CDR3 protein. The table includes roughly 100,000 distinct CDR3 sequences, more than 15% detected once. The sequence derives from a human donor in good health (CMV status not recorded). Some clones in this sample may be carry-over from other donors' samples. The source material was PBMCs. The chain links TRBV7-2 to TRBJ2-7; D gene ambiguous. CDR3 amino acids: CASGPSFSAYEQYF. CDR3 bases: TGTGCCAGCGGTCCGTCGTTTAGTGCCTACGAGCAGTACTTC.